These 3 T cell receptor beta chains originate from one sample sequenced in a study of blood T cell repertoires in COVID-19 (dated by TCRdb to the early 2020s). The receptor library was made with the immunoSEQ multiplex PCR assay. TCRdb took over this immuneACCESS table, retaining in-frame rearrangements with V and J assigned. Such tables are incomplete; in checked studies, under half of the missing clones stem from an unresolved V gene, and the remainder is unexplained. For this sample the table gives tens of thousands of clones, of which over 60% were detected only once. The top ten clonotypes cover 2% to 2.5% of the sample. Sequencing input: peripheral blood. These receptors came from a man between 65 and 79 years old with COVID-19, enrolled during active disease.

V and J are TRBV15 and TRBJ1-2; 9 bases match TRBD1. The germline gives CDR1 LNHNV, CDR2 YYDKDF (reference sequence). V trimming: 5 bases; J trimming: 2 bases; junction bases outside the gene matches: 6. There are 15 residues in the CDR3. In DNA, the CDR3 is TGTGCCACCAGCGCTCCGACAGGGGGAAACTATGGCTACACCTTC. It codes for CATSAPTGGNYGYTF.

This clone appeared once. The chain is built from TRBV7-8 and TRBJ2-7; 8 bases agree with TRBD2. The V and J ends lost 5 bases and 4 bases, in that order; junction bases with no gene match: 7. The CDR3 is 14 residues long. Germline V gene lookup returns CDR1 SGHVS and CDR2 FQNEAQ. Here the CDR3 DNA reads TGTGCCAGCAGCCCAGCGGGAGTCTCTTACGAGCAGTACTTC. This codes for CASSPAGVSYEQYF. The variable domain in full, completed from reference TRBV7-8 and TRBJ2-7, reads GAGVSQSPRYKVAKRGQDVALRCDPISGHVSLFWYQQALGQGPEFLTYFQNEAQLDKSGLPSDRFFAERPEGSVSTLKIQRTQQEDSAVYLCASSPAGVSYEQYFGPGTRLTVT.

The V call is TRBV19, the J call TRBJ1-5, with D uncertain. The CDR3 is 12 residues long. Germline V gives CDR1 LNHDA, CDR2 SQIVND (reference sequence). With 3 bases removed from V and 7 bases from J, the gap between germline ends came to 7 bases. The CDR3 DNA sequence: TGTGCCAGTAGTATCGGTGCACAGCCCCAGCATTTT. Amino acid sequence: CASSIGAQPQHF.